This TCR beta chain was retrieved from a study of Ad26.COV2.S vaccination and SARS-CoV-2 variants. Treatment noted: some 19 received Ad26.COV2.S at low or high dose, single or two shots; roughly five received placebo; per-sample allocation not given. Samples analyzed were those drawn on day 63 after the first vaccine or placebo injection. Trimming took off 4 bases at V and 9 bases at J, with 19 bases between the two ends. The germline CDR1 and CDR2 sequences are SGDLS and YYNGEE. This CDR3 comprises 14 residues. Measured with immunoSEQ multiplex PCR; TCRdb has only the in-frame clones, and not every one. The table includes 510,000 or so clones, roughly 89% detected once.

The chain couples TRBV9 to TRBJ1-1, with TRBD1 as a possible D gene (5 bases). Sequences were derived from peripheral blood, sampled in a trial of Ad26.COV2.S vaccine versus placebo. The source is a person between 18 and 60 years old who received the Ad26.COV2.S COVID-19 vaccine or a placebo. The CDR3 loop is CASSKRQTLSQAFF. CDR3 DNA: TGTGCCAGCAGCAAGAGACAGACCCTGAGCCAAGCTTTCTTT.